This TCR beta chain stems from a study of CD8+ T cells in alopecia areata. General study findings and limits: Under tofacitinib, fewer expanded CD8+ clones appeared among the top 100 scalp clones.

As the sequencing template, cDNA was produced by extracting RNA and reverse transcribing it. Generated by immunoSEQ multiplex PCR, the TCRdb table keeps only in-frame clones and is missing some. The table lists over 150,000 clones, 60% of them singletons. Treatment here: oral pan-JAK inhibitor, 5-10 mg twice daily. For this clone: The target antigen is unknown.

CDR1 is SNHLY and CDR2 is FYNNEI in the germline V gene. The CDR3 length is 15 residues. V lost 4 bases, J lost 0 bases, and 9 bases lay in between. V gene TRBV2 combines with J gene TRBJ2-2; D gene ambiguous. This receptor was identified in a human donor with alopecia areata. This sample comprised CD4+ T cells sorted from blood, obtained at week 4, from a patient treated with tofacitinib. The CDR3: CASSVGSANTGELFF. CDR3 bases: TGTGCCAGCAGTGTGGGGTCGGCGAACACCGGGGAGCTGTTTTTT.